Listed below are T cell receptor beta chains from one sample, sequenced in a study of cytomegalovirus exposure and HLA in healthy donors. TCRdb's copy holds only in-frame clones and misses some; the assay was immunoSEQ multiplex PCR. The sample shows 150,000 to 200,000 clones, approximately 81% of them seen only once. Sequencing was done on a sample of PBMCs. These receptors were collected from a man aged 25-45 years in good health and CMV-seropositive. The CDR3 runs from the conserved cysteine through the conserved F or W. The D gene is left open where the match is weak. Clone size is not always given. Where it is, it says once, few, many or a class for expanded clones.

CDR3 protein: CASSTQGDGYTF
CDR3 DNA: TGTGCCAGCAGCACTCAGGGGGATGGCTACACCTTC
D gene: TRBD1
J gene: TRBJ1-2
clone size: few
V gene: TRBV11-2

CDR3 protein: CSVPGDNGYTF
CDR3 DNA: TGCAGCGTCCCAGGGGATAATGGCTACACCTTC
D gene: -
J gene: TRBJ1-2
clone size: few
V gene: TRBV29-1

CDR3 protein: CASRPPGQAYEQYF
CDR3 DNA: TGTGCCAGCAGACCCCCGGGACAGGCCTACGAGCAGTACTTC
D gene: TRBD1
J gene: TRBJ2-7
clone size: -
V gene: TRBV28

CDR3 protein: CASSEGLAGQETQYF
CDR3 DNA: TGCGCCAGCAGTGAGGGGCTAGCGGGCCAAGAGACCCAGTACTTC
D gene: TRBD2
J gene: TRBJ2-5
clone size: -
V gene: TRBV10-1

CDR3 protein: CASSEVPSGELFF
CDR3 DNA: TGTGCCAGCAGTGAAGTGCCTAGCGGGGAGCTGTTTTTT
D gene: -
J gene: TRBJ2-2
clone size: -
V gene: TRBV2

CDR3 protein: CASSLDPSYGYTF
CDR3 DNA: TGTGCCAGCAGCTTAGATCCGAGTTATGGCTACACCTTC
D gene: -
J gene: TRBJ1-2
clone size: -
V gene: TRBV11-2

CDR3 protein: CASSQDQDRVWYGYTF
CDR3 DNA: TGCGCCAGCAGCCAAGATCAAGACAGGGTGTGGTATGGCTACACCTTC
D gene: TRBD1
J gene: TRBJ1-2
clone size: -
V gene: TRBV4-3

CDR3 protein: CASSVSSSGYSYEQYF
CDR3 DNA: TGTGCCAGCAGCGTATCATCTAGCGGATACTCCTACGAGCAGTACTTC
D gene: TRBD2
J gene: TRBJ2-7
clone size: -
V gene: TRBV9

CDR3 protein: CASSGGQWNTEAFF
CDR3 DNA: TGTGCCAGCAGTGGCGGACAGTGGAACACTGAAGCTTTCTTT
D gene: -
J gene: TRBJ1-1
clone size: -
V gene: TRBV6-1

CDR3 protein: CASSSWTSGRSVLSTDTQYF
CDR3 DNA: TGTGCCAGCAGTTCGTGGACTAGCGGGAGGTCGGTTCTTAGCACAGATACGCAGTATTTT
D gene: TRBD2
J gene: TRBJ2-3
clone size: -
V gene: TRBV28

CDR3 protein: CASSLRPPAGSNTGELFF
CDR3 DNA: TGTGCCAGCAGCTTAAGACCCCCGGCGGGATCGAACACCGGGGAGCTGTTTTTT
D gene: -
J gene: TRBJ2-2
clone size: -
V gene: TRBV7-3

CDR3 protein: CASSSPGLAQTLSYEQYF
CDR3 DNA: TGTGCCAGCAGTTCACCCGGACTAGCTCAAACACTCTCCTACGAGCAGTACTTC
D gene: TRBD2
J gene: TRBJ2-7
clone size: -
V gene: TRBV28

CDR3 protein: CASSLDHTPDYQYF
CDR3 DNA: TGTGCCAGCAGCTTAGACCATACCCCCGACTACCAGTACTTC
D gene: -
J gene: TRBJ2-7
clone size: once
V gene: TRBV7-9

CDR3 protein: CASSEGGSMYEQYF
CDR3 DNA: TGTGCCAGCAGCGAAGGCGGGAGTATGTACGAGCAGTACTTC
D gene: TRBD2
J gene: TRBJ2-7
clone size: few
V gene: TRBV9

CDR3 protein: CASSQHIPGQGNTEAFF
CDR3 DNA: TGCGCCAGCAGCCAACATATTCCGGGACAGGGAAACACTGAAGCTTTCTTT
D gene: TRBD1
J gene: TRBJ1-1
clone size: -
V gene: TRBV4-1

CDR3 protein: CASSFGQGGSYGYTF
CDR3 DNA: TGTGCCAGCAGCTTCGGACAGGGGGGGAGCTATGGCTACACCTTC
D gene: TRBD1
J gene: TRBJ1-2
clone size: -
V gene: TRBV7-9

CDR3 protein: CASRSAGTGHTYEQYF
CDR3 DNA: TGCGCCAGCAGGTCCGCCGGGACAGGGCATACCTACGAGCAGTACTTC
D gene: TRBD1
J gene: TRBJ2-7
clone size: -
V gene: TRBV5-1

CDR3 protein: CASSAGGQVGETQYF
CDR3 DNA: TGTGCCAGCAGTGCAGGGGGGCAGGTGGGCGAGACCCAGTACTTC
D gene: -
J gene: TRBJ2-5
clone size: -
V gene: TRBV9

CDR3 protein: CASSLGLEQAGELFF
CDR3 DNA: TGTGCCAGCAGCCTAGGACTAGAACAGGCCGGGGAGCTGTTTTTT
D gene: TRBD2
J gene: TRBJ2-2
clone size: -
V gene: TRBV9

CDR3 protein: CASSPPKWSSGAYNPYEQYF
CDR3 DNA: TGTGCCAGCTCACCCCCGAAGTGGTCTAGCGGGGCGTATAACCCCTACGAGCAGTACTTC
D gene: TRBD2
J gene: TRBJ2-7
clone size: once
V gene: TRBV18

CDR3 protein: CASSHPLRPGELFF
CDR3 DNA: TGTGCCAGCAGTCACCCTCTGAGGCCCGGGGAGCTGTTTTTT
D gene: -
J gene: TRBJ2-2
clone size: -
V gene: TRBV6-5

CDR3 protein: CASLAERGISYEQYF
CDR3 DNA: TGTGCCAGCCTTGCGGAACGGGGGATCTCCTACGAGCAGTACTTC
D gene: -
J gene: TRBJ2-7
clone size: -
V gene: TRBV28

CDR3 protein: CASNLNGDSYEQYF
CDR3 DNA: TGTGCCAGCAACCTCAACGGGGACTCCTACGAGCAGTACTTC
D gene: -
J gene: TRBJ2-7
clone size: -
V gene: TRBV7-9

CDR3 protein: CASILGQGALDTEAFF
CDR3 DNA: TGTGCCAGCATCTTAGGACAGGGCGCTCTGGACACTGAAGCTTTCTTT
D gene: TRBD1
J gene: TRBJ1-1
clone size: -
V gene: TRBV11-1

CDR3 protein: CASAQNHNSPLHF
CDR3 DNA: TGTGCCAGCGCACAGAACCATAATTCACCCCTCCACTTT
D gene: -
J gene: TRBJ1-6
clone size: once
V gene: TRBV19

CDR3 protein: CASSLEGPRGETQYF
CDR3 DNA: TGTGCCAGCAGCTTGGAAGGACCCCGGGGAGAGACCCAGTACTTC
D gene: -
J gene: TRBJ2-5
clone size: once
V gene: TRBV5-4

CDR3 protein: CASSGGTGGFSSYEQYF
CDR3 DNA: TGTGCCAGCAGCGGAGGGACAGGGGGCTTTTCTTCCTACGAGCAGTACTTC
D gene: TRBD1
J gene: TRBJ2-7
clone size: -
V gene: TRBV5-4

CDR3 protein: CASRGPTSDEQYF
CDR3 DNA: TGTGCCAGCAGAGGCCCGACTAGTGACGAGCAGTACTTC
D gene: -
J gene: TRBJ2-7
clone size: few
V gene: TRBV4-2

CDR3 protein: CASSRTSGGYNEQFF
CDR3 DNA: TGTGCCAGCAGCCGGACTAGCGGGGGGTACAATGAGCAGTTCTTC
D gene: TRBD2
J gene: TRBJ2-1
clone size: once
V gene: TRBV7-8

CDR3 protein: CASSIGREAFF
CDR3 DNA: TGCGCCAGCAGTATTGGCCGAGAAGCTTTCTTT
D gene: -
J gene: TRBJ1-1
clone size: -
V gene: TRBV10-2

CDR3 protein: CASDVRGPYNQPQHF
CDR3 DNA: TGTGCCAGCGATGTACGGGGTCCGTACAATCAGCCCCAGCATTTT
D gene: -
J gene: TRBJ1-5
clone size: few
V gene: TRBV2

CDR3 protein: CASSQDGARTDTQYF
CDR3 DNA: TGCGCCAGCAGCCAAGATGGGGCCCGCACAGATACGCAGTATTTT
D gene: -
J gene: TRBJ2-3
clone size: -
V gene: TRBV4-1

CDR3 protein: CASSLDPGTGVGYTF
CDR3 DNA: TGTGCCAGCAGTTTAGATCCCGGGACAGGGGTCGGCTACACCTTC
D gene: TRBD1
J gene: TRBJ1-2
clone size: -
V gene: TRBV28

CDR3 protein: CASSFYGRGYGYTF
CDR3 DNA: TGTGCCAGCAGTTTTTACGGAAGGGGGTATGGCTACACCTTC
D gene: -
J gene: TRBJ1-2
clone size: -
V gene: TRBV28

CDR3 protein: CASSYGGFDTQYF
CDR3 DNA: TGTGCCAGCAGTTACGGGGGCTTTGATACGCAGTATTTT
D gene: -
J gene: TRBJ2-3
clone size: -
V gene: TRBV6-5

CDR3 protein: CASSPSGGVDTQYF
CDR3 DNA: TGTGCCAGCAGCCCTAGCGGGGGGGTTGATACGCAGTATTTT
D gene: TRBD2
J gene: TRBJ2-3
clone size: -
V gene: TRBV5-4

CDR3 protein: CASSLRQGVGNTIYF
CDR3 DNA: TGTGCCAGCAGCTTAAGGCAGGGGGTTGGAAACACCATATATTTT
D gene: TRBD1
J gene: TRBJ1-3
clone size: -
V gene: TRBV7-2

CDR3 protein: CATSSSETQYF
CDR3 DNA: TGTGCCACCAGCAGTTCGGAGACCCAGTACTTC
D gene: -
J gene: TRBJ2-5
clone size: once
V gene: TRBV15

CDR3 protein: CASRTWTDGNTEAFF
CDR3 DNA: TGTGCCAGCAGGACATGGACAGACGGTAACACTGAAGCTTTCTTT
D gene: -
J gene: TRBJ1-1
clone size: -
V gene: TRBV6-5

CDR3 protein: CASSLDTGQSPLHF
CDR3 DNA: TGTGCCAGCAGCTTAGATACAGGACAATCACCCCTCCACTTT
D gene: -
J gene: TRBJ1-6
clone size: -
V gene: TRBV7-6

CDR3 protein: CASSLGAGDVSGNTIYF
CDR3 DNA: TGTGCCAGCAGCTTAGGGGCGGGTGATGTATCTGGAAACACCATATATTTT
D gene: -
J gene: TRBJ1-3
clone size: once
V gene: TRBV11-2

CDR3 protein: CASSLPYGSIYEQYF
CDR3 DNA: TGTGCCAGCAGCCTTCCCTATGGGAGCATTTACGAGCAGTACTTC
D gene: -
J gene: TRBJ2-7
clone size: -
V gene: TRBV6-1

CDR3 protein: CASSISGRPSTDTQYF
CDR3 DNA: TGCGCCAGCAGCATTAGCGGGCGGCCTAGCACAGATACGCAGTATTTT
D gene: TRBD2
J gene: TRBJ2-3
clone size: -
V gene: TRBV5-1

CDR3 protein: CASSASPGDTEQYF
CDR3 DNA: TGTGCCAGCTCCGCTAGCCCAGGGGACACCGAGCAGTACTTC
D gene: -
J gene: TRBJ2-7
clone size: few
V gene: TRBV18

CDR3 protein: CASSTSDYGGRRTYEQYF
CDR3 DNA: TGTGCCAGTAGTACCTCAGACTACGGGGGGCGAAGAACCTACGAGCAGTACTTC
D gene: -
J gene: TRBJ2-7
clone size: -
V gene: TRBV19

CDR3 protein: CASSLDRGEDYGYTF
CDR3 DNA: TGTGCCAGCAGCTTGGACAGGGGAGAGGACTATGGCTACACCTTC
D gene: TRBD1
J gene: TRBJ1-2
clone size: -
V gene: TRBV5-5

CDR3 protein: CATYGGANSYEQYF
CDR3 DNA: TGTGCCACCTACGGGGGAGCCAACTCCTACGAGCAGTACTTC
D gene: -
J gene: TRBJ2-7
clone size: -
V gene: TRBV28

CDR3 protein: CSVEQAENTEAFF
CDR3 DNA: TGCAGCGTTGAGCAGGCCGAGAACACTGAAGCTTTCTTT
D gene: -
J gene: TRBJ1-1
clone size: -
V gene: TRBV29-1

CDR3 protein: CSTTGGGIMNTEAFF
CDR3 DNA: TGCAGCACCACTGGGGGGGGGATTATGAACACTGAAGCTTTCTTT
D gene: -
J gene: TRBJ1-1
clone size: -
V gene: TRBV29-1

CDR3 protein: CASSLGGGPDTGELFF
CDR3 DNA: TGTGCTAGCAGCTTAGGAGGGGGTCCGGACACCGGGGAGCTGTTTTTT
D gene: -
J gene: TRBJ2-2
clone size: -
V gene: TRBV7-7

CDR3 protein: CASSPRDRGYYEQYF
CDR3 DNA: TGTGCCAGCAGCCCACGGGACAGGGGTTACTACGAGCAGTACTTC
D gene: TRBD1
J gene: TRBJ2-7
clone size: -
V gene: TRBV7-9

CDR3 protein: CASSEGRDSDTEAFF
CDR3 DNA: TGTGCCAGCAGTGAAGGGCGGGACAGCGACACTGAAGCTTTCTTT
D gene: TRBD1
J gene: TRBJ1-1
clone size: once
V gene: TRBV6-1

CDR3 protein: CASSPRTRGEKLFF
CDR3 DNA: TGTGCCAGCAGCCCAAGAACTAGAGGGGAAAAACTGTTTTTT
D gene: -
J gene: TRBJ1-4
clone size: -
V gene: TRBV28

CDR3 protein: CASSTTQAYEQYF
CDR3 DNA: TGTGCCAGCAGCACGACACAGGCCTACGAGCAGTACTTC
D gene: -
J gene: TRBJ2-7
clone size: -
V gene: TRBV7-8

CDR3 protein: CASSRFGGPTGELFF
CDR3 DNA: TGTGCCAGCAGCCGCTTCGGGGGGCCGACCGGGGAGCTGTTTTTT
D gene: -
J gene: TRBJ2-2
clone size: -
V gene: TRBV7-9

CDR3 protein: CASSFQGSLGDEQFF
CDR3 DNA: TGTGCCAGCAGTTTTCAGGGAAGCTTAGGTGATGAGCAGTTCTTC
D gene: -
J gene: TRBJ2-1
clone size: -
V gene: TRBV28

CDR3 protein: CASSLGGTLRENIQYF
CDR3 DNA: TGTGCCAGCAGCCTTGGGGGGACTCTTCGGGAAAACATTCAGTACTTC
D gene: -
J gene: TRBJ2-4
clone size: -
V gene: TRBV9

CDR3 protein: CSVDGAPDDNEQFF
CDR3 DNA: TGCAGCGTTGATGGGGCTCCCGATGACAATGAGCAGTTCTTC
D gene: -
J gene: TRBJ2-1
clone size: -
V gene: TRBV29-1